These 8 T cell receptor beta chains were all obtained from the same sample, sequenced in a study of T-cell reconstitution after alpha-beta-depleted transplantation in children. Unique molecular identifiers tagged the TCRbeta library. TCRdb itself ran the PCR reads through MiXCR, one entry per CDR3 protein. The sample contains around 530,000 distinct CDR3 sequences, 30% to 35% of which appear only once. Sequencing used PBMCs from the stem cell graft donor, obtained from the stem cell graft. The receptors derive from a human donor who donated a stem cell graft to a child with aplastic anemia.

The chain recombines TRBV7-2 with TRBJ1-4; D is uncertain. V lost 6 bases and J lost 9, with 17 bases in between. Germline CDR1 reads SGHTA; CDR2 reads FQGNSA. This CDR3 comprises 14 residues. Here the CDR3 reads CASSTRYSSKKLFF. In nucleotides, the CDR3 is TGTGCCAGCAGTACCCGTTACTCTTCAAAAAAACTGTTTTTT.

The genes are TRBV5-6 and TRBJ2-1; D unresolved. The V and J ends lost 0 bases and 8 bases respectively, with 12 bases between them. Germline values: CDR1 SGHDT, CDR2 YYEEEE. There are 14 residues in the CDR3. The CDR3 reads CASSLGAPRDEQFF. For the CDR3, the DNA is TGTGCCAGCAGCTTGGGGGCGCCAAGGGATGAGCAGTTCTTC.

Only a few counts were recorded for this clonotype. The chain couples TRBV7-8 to TRBJ2-3, with D unresolved. The CDR3 consists of 13 residues. Germline V CDR1 and CDR2: SGHVS, FQNEAQ. Between the trimmed V and J ends, which lost 2 bases and 5 bases, there was a span of 8 bases. As DNA, the CDR3 is TGTGCCAGCAGCTTACAACCGGGAGATACGCAGTATTTT. Amino acid sequence: CASSLQPGDTQYF.

The rearrangement joins TRBV7-2 to TRBJ2-4, with D hard to call. Trimming stripped 3 bases from V and 0 bases from J, with 12 bases between. CDR3 length equals 16 residues. CDR1 and CDR2 (germline): SGHTA, FQGNSA. The CDR3 nucleotides read TGTGCCAGCAGCTTCTGGTCAGACTTAGCCAAAAACATTCAGTACTTC. Its protein is CASSFWSDLAKNIQYF.

V gene TRBV9 combines with J gene TRBJ2-3; D gene ambiguous. V shed 0 bases and J shed 0 bases, with 11 bases lying between them. Germline V lookup: CDR1 SGDLS, CDR2 YYNGEE. The CDR3 loop spans 16 amino acids. CDR3 coding DNA: TGTGCCAGCAGCGTAGCATCACCGGCTAGCACAGATACGCAGTATTTT. Protein: CASSVASPASTDTQYF.

CDR3 in amino acids: CASSAGVREQYF. Written as DNA, the CDR3 is TGTGCCAGCAGCGCAGGGGTAAGGGAGCAGTACTTC. V and J are TRBV7-9 and TRBJ2-7, with D tentatively TRBD1 (6 bases). V was clipped by 5 bases and J by 7 bases, with 12 bases between them. The CDR3 has 12 residues. Per the germline V gene, CDR1 is SEHNR and CDR2 is FQNEAQ (reference sequence).

This clonotype came up many times. The chain combines TRBV20-1 with TRBJ1-5; tentatively, D is TRBD1 (5 bases). Germline values: CDR1 DFQATT, CDR2 SNEGSKA (reference sequence). This CDR3 comprises 15 residues. V lost 5 bases and J lost 1, with 15 bases in between. The DNA for the CDR3 is TGCAGTGCTGGGGCGGGGGTGTGGAGCAATCAGCCCCAGCATTTT. Encoded protein: CSAGAGVWSNQPQHF.

To note about this clonotype: The junction differs from germline at one of its ends, possibly a read error. The chain has TRBV12-5 and TRBJ2-1, with 15 bases aligning to TRBD2. CDR1 and CDR2 (germline): LGHNT, FRNRAP. The CDR3 runs to 13 residues. The CDR3 region has the DNA TGTGCTAGTGGAACAGAGGGACTAGCGGGAGGCCGATTC. This codes for CASGTEGLAGGRF.